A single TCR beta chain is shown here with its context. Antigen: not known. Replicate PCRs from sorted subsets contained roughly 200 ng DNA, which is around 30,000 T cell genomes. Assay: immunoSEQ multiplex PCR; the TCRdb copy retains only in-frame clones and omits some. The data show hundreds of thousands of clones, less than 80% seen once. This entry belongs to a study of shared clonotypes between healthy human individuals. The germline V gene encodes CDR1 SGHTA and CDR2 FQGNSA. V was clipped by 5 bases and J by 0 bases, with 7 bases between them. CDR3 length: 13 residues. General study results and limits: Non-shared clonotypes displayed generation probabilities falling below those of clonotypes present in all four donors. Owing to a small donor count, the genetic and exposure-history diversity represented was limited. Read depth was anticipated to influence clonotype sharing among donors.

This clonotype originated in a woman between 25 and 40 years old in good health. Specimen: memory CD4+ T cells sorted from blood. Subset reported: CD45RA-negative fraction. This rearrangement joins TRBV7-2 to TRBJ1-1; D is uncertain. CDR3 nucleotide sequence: TGTGCCAGCAGCCTCGACGTGAACACTGAAGCTTTCTTT. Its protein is CASSLDVNTEAFF.